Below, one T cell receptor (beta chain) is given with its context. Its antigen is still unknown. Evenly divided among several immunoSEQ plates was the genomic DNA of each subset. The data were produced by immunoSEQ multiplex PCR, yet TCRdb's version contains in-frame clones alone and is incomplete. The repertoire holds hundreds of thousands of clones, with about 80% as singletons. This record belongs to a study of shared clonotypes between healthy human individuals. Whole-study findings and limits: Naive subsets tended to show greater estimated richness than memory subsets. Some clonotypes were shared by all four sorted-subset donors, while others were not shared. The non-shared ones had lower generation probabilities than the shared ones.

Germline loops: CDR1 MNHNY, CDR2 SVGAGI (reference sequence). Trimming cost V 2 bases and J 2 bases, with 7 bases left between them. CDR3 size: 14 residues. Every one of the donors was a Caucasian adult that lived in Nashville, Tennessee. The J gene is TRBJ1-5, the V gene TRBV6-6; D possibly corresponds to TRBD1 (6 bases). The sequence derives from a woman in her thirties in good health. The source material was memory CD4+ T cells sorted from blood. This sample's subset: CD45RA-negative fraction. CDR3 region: CASSYGGRNQPQHF. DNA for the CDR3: TGTGCCAGCAGTTACGGGGGGCGCAATCAGCCCCAGCATTTT.